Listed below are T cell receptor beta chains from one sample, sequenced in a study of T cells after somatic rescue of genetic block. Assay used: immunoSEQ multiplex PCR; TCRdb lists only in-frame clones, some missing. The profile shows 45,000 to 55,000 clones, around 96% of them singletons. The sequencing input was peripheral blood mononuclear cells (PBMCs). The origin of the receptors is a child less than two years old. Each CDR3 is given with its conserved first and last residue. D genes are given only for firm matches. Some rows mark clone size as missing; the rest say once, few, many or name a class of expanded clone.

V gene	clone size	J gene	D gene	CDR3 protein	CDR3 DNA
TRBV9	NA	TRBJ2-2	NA	CASSVGVRGNTGELFF	TGTGCCAGCAGCGTAGGTGTTCGGGGAAACACCGGGGAGCTGTTTTTT
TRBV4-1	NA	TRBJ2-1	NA	CASSQDRGGYDEQFF	TGCGCCAGCAGCCAAGATAGGGGGGGTTACGATGAGCAGTTCTTC
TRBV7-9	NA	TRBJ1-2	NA	CASSFGSQYGYTF	TGTGCCAGCAGCTTCGGCAGCCAATATGGCTACACCTTC
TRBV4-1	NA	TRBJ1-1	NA	CASSHRDTEAFF	TGCGCCAGCAGCCACCGGGACACTGAAGCTTTCTTT
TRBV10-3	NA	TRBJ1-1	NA	CAITPVKGNTEAFF	TGTGCCATCACCCCCGTAAAGGGTAACACTGAAGCTTTCTTT
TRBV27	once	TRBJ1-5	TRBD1	CASSLTGFQPQHF	TGTGCCAGCAGTTTGACAGGGTTTCAGCCCCAGCATTTT
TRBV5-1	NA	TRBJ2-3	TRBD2	CASSWGLAIDTQYF	TGCGCCAGCAGCTGGGGACTAGCGATAGATACGCAGTATTTT
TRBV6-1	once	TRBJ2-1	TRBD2	CASSERGRANEQFF	TGTGCCAGCAGTGAACGGGGGAGGGCAAATGAGCAGTTCTTC
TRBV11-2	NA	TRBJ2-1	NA	CASSLDLNYNEQFF	TGTGCCAGCAGCTTAGATTTAAATTACAATGAGCAGTTCTTC
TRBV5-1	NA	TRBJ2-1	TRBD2	CASSAIAGVSYNEQFF	TGCGCCAGCAGCGCAATAGCGGGAGTGTCCTACAATGAGCAGTTCTTC
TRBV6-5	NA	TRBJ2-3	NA	CASSTDRLYTDTQYF	TGTGCCAGCAGCACAGACAGACTCTACACAGATACGCAGTATTTT
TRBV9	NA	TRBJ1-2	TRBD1	CASSPSLAGGYGYTF	TGTGCCAGCAGCCCGAGTCTGGCAGGGGGGTATGGCTACACCTTC
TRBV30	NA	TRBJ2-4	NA	CAWSPGKNIQYF	TGTGCCTGGAGCCCGGGCAAAAACATTCAGTACTTC
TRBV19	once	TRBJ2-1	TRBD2	CASMGEREGPEQFF	TGTGCCAGTATGGGGGAACGGGAGGGCCCCGAGCAGTTCTTC
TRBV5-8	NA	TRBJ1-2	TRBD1	CASTRGQGVNYGYTF	TGTGCCAGCACACGGGGACAGGGAGTTAACTATGGCTACACCTTC
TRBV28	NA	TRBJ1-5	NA	CASSFPQVRQPQHF	TGTGCCAGCAGTTTCCCCCAGGTGAGGCAGCCCCAGCATTTT
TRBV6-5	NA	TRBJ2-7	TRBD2	CASSWTSGSSYEQYF	TGTGCCAGCAGCTGGACTAGCGGGAGCTCCTACGAGCAGTACTTC
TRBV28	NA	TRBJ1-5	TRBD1	CASSQVGDRANQPQHF	TGTGCCAGCAGTCAGGTAGGGGACAGGGCCAATCAGCCCCAGCATTTT
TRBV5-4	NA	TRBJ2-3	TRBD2	CASSNLAGVTDTQYF	TGTGCCAGCAGCAACCTAGCGGGAGTCACAGATACGCAGTATTTT
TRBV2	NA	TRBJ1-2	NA	CASSGTANYGYTF	TGTGCCAGCAGTGGGACAGCTAACTATGGCTACACCTTC
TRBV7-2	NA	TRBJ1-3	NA	CASSFTQGSGNTIYF	TGTGCCAGCAGCTTTACGCAGGGGTCTGGAAACACCATATATTTT
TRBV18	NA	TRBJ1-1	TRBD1	CASSPIGRGDTEAFF	TGTGCCAGCTCACCAATCGGCAGGGGGGACACTGAAGCTTTCTTT
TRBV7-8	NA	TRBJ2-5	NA	CASSRGRRETQYF	TGTGCCAGCAGCCGGGGACGGAGAGAGACCCAGTACTTC
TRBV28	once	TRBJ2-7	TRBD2	CASSFPGLASYEQYF	TGTGCCAGCAGTTTCCCGGGACTAGCTTCCTACGAGCAGTACTTC
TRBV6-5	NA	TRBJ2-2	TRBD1	CASSSTGWTGELFF	TGTGCCAGCAGTTCGACAGGGTGGACCGGGGAGCTGTTTTTT
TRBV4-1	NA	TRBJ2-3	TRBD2	CASSPGLASPDTQYF	TGCGCCAGCAGCCCGGGACTAGCGAGCCCAGATACGCAGTATTTT
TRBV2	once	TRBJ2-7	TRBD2	CASSEARPRLAGVYEQYF	TGTGCCAGCAGTGAAGCCCGCCCGAGACTAGCGGGAGTTTACGAGCAGTACTTC
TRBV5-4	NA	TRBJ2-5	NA	CASIDSGQETQYF	TGTGCCAGCATCGATAGCGGCCAAGAGACCCAGTACTTC
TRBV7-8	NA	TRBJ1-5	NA	CASSLVWERQPQHF	TGTGCCAGCAGCTTAGTCTGGGAGCGGCAGCCCCAGCATTTT
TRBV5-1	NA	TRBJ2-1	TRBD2	CASSSLLSGSNEQFF	TGCGCCAGCAGCTCTTTACTTAGCGGGAGCAATGAGCAGTTCTTC
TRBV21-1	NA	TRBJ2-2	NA	CASSSGPSNTGELFF	TGTGCCAGCAGCTCGGGACCCTCGAACACCGGGGAGCTGTTTTTT
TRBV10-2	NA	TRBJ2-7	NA	CASRGTGSYEQYF	TGCGCCAGCAGGGGGACTGGCTCCTACGAGCAGTACTTC
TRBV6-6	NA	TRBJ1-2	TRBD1	CASSYAQGAYGYTF	TGTGCCAGCAGTTACGCACAGGGGGCGTATGGCTACACCTTC
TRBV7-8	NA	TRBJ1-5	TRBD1	CASSCLELRQGINQPQHF	TGTGCCAGCAGCTGCCTGGAGTTGAGACAGGGGATCAATCAGCCCCAGCATTTT
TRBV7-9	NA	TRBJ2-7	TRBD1	CASSGDSLYYEQYF	TGTGCCAGCAGCGGGGACAGCCTATACTACGAGCAGTACTTC
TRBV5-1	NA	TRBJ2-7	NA	CASSFFSGAYEQYF	TGCGCCAGCAGCTTTTTTTCCGGGGCGTACGAGCAGTACTTC
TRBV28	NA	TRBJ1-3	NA	CASSLWAGGNTIYF	TGTGCCAGCAGTTTATGGGCAGGGGGAAACACCATATATTTT
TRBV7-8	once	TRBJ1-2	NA	CASSGRGRAGYTF	TGTGCCAGCAGCGGGCGAGGGCGCGCTGGCTACACCTTC
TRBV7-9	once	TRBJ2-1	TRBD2	CASSSTSDEQFF	TGTGCCAGCAGCTCGACTAGCGATGAGCAGTTCTTC
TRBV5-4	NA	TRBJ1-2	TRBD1	CASSLIGTGEGYTF	TGTGCCAGCAGCTTGATAGGGACAGGGGAGGGCTACACCTTC
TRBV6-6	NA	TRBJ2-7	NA	CASSKPSGHLSYEQYF	TGTGCCAGCAGTAAACCAAGCGGGCACCTCTCCTACGAGCAGTACTTC
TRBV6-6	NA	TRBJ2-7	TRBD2	CASSYGTSSYEQYF	TGTGCCAGCAGTTACGGGACTAGCTCCTACGAGCAGTACTTC
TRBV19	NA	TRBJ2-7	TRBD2	CASSKTSGRAYEQYF	TGTGCCAGTAGTAAAACTAGCGGGAGGGCCTACGAGCAGTACTTC
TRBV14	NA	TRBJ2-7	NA	CASSQGYEQYF	TGTGCCAGCAGCCAGGGCTACGAGCAGTACTTC
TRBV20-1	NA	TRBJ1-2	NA	CSAGTNGYTF	TGCAGTGCCGGGACAAATGGCTACACCTTC
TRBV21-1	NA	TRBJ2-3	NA	CASSKIGDRGLAVPSTDTQYF	TGTGCCAGCAGCAAAATTGGGGACAGGGGACTAGCGGTCCCGAGCACAGATACGCAGTATTTT
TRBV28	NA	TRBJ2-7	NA	CASSLLGYEQYF	TGTGCCAGCAGTTTATTGGGTTACGAGCAGTACTTC
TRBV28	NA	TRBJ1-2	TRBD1	CASRNGQGNYGYTF	TGTGCCAGCAGAAACGGACAGGGGAACTATGGCTACACCTTC
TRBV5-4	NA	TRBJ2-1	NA	CASSYRVANEQFF	TGTGCCAGCAGCTACAGGGTAGCCAATGAGCAGTTCTTC